The source of this TCR beta chain is a study of T-cell reconstitution after alpha-beta-depleted transplantation in children. Overall study results and limits: Once a year had passed after transplant, T-cell counts and diversity came mostly from newly produced T cells. TCRbeta diversity was high at day 60 in some patients (a result of surviving recipient T cells and thymic progenitors). After transplant, at about two months, alpha-beta T cells were reportedly derived from several hundred expanded graft clones.

TCRbeta library preparation incorporated unique molecular identifiers. Each CDR3 protein gets one entry after TCRdb re-called the PCR reads with MiXCR. The data show about 470,000 distinct CDR3 sequences, with around two fifths seen just once and under 35% held by the top ten. This CDR3 has 13 residues. Trimming removed 4 bases at V and 5 bases at J, with 11 bases between. CDR1 is WSHSY, CDR2 SAAADI, per germline. As to this clonotype: Its antigen is unknown.

The material was PBMCs, obtained before TCRalphabeta/CD19-depleted stem cell transplant. J is TRBJ2-5 and V is TRBV10-2; weak D call: TRBD2 (6 bases). The origin of this receptor is a girl under 10 years old with aplastic anemia, due to receive a stem cell transplant. The CDR3 DNA is TGCGCCAGCAGTGGCCGGGACTGGGAGACCCAGTACTTC. Encoded protein: CASSGRDWETQYF.